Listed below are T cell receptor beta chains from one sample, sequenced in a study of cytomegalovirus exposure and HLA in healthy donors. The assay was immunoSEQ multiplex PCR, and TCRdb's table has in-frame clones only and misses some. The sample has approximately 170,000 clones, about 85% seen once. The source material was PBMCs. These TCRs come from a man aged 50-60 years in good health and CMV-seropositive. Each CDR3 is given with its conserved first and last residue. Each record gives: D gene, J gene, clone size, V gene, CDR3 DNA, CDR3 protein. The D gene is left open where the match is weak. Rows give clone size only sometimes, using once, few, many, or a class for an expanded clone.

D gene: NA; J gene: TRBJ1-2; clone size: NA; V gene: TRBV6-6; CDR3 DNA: TGTGCCAGCAGCTCAAGGACAGCGAGGATCCATGGCTACACCTTC; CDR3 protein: CASSSRTARIHGYTF
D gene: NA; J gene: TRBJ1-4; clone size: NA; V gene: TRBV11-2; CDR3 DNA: TGTGCCAGCAGCTTAGGCTCAGGGTTGGGTGCTGAAAAACTGTTTTTT; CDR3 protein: CASSLGSGLGAEKLFF
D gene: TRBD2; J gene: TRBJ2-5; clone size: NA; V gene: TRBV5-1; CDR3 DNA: TGCGCCAGCAGCTTGATGCCTAGCGGGAGGGAAGAGACCCAGTACTTC; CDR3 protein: CASSLMPSGREETQYF
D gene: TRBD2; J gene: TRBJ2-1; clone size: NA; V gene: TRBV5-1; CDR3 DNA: TGCGCCAGCAGCTATAGCGGGAGTAAGGAGGGTGAGCAGTTCTTC; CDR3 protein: CASSYSGSKEGEQFF
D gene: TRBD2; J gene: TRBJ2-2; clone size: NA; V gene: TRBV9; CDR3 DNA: TGTGCCAGCAGCTCCGGGACTAGGGACACCGGGGAGCTGTTTTTT; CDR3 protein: CASSSGTRDTGELFF
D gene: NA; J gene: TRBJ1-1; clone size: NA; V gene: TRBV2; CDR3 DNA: TGTGCCAGCAGTGAAGAAGTGTCAGGGTCCCCTGAAGCTTTCTTT; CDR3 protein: CASSEEVSGSPEAFF
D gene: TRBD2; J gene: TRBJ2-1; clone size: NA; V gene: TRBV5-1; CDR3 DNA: TGCGCCACGGGGGTAGCGGGGGAGTACAATGAGCAGTTCTTC; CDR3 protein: CATGVAGEYNEQFF
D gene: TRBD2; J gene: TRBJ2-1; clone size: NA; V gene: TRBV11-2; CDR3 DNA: TGTGCCAGCAGCCCCTGGGTAGCGGGAGGAAGCAATGAGCAGTTCTTC; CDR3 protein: CASSPWVAGGSNEQFF
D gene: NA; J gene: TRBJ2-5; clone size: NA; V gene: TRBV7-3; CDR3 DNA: TGTGCCAGCAGCTTATCCCCCTCCTGGGGGCTAGAGACCCAGTACTTC; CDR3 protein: CASSLSPSWGLETQYF
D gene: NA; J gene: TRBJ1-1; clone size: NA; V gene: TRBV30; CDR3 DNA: TGTGCCTGGAGTGTACGTCGAGGGGGGAACACTGAAGCTTTCTTT; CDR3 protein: CAWSVRRGGNTEAFF
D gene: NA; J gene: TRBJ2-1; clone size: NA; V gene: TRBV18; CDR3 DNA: TGTGCCAGCTCACCTCCGGGGCAGGGGAACAATGAGCAGTTCTTC; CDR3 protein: CASSPPGQGNNEQFF
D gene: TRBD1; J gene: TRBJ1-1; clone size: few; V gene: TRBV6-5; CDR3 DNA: TGTGCCAGCAGGGACAGGGACGGGTCTGAAGCTTTCTTT; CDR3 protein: CASRDRDGSEAFF
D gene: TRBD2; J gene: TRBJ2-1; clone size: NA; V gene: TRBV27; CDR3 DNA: TGTGCCAGCAGTTTAGGGACTAGCGGGACCTCCCCTTACAATGAGCAGTTCTTC; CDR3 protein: CASSLGTSGTSPYNEQFF
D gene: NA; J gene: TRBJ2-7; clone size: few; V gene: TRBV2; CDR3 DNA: TGTGCCAGCAGTGAATCCCCGGGCGAGCAGTACTTC; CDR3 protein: CASSESPGEQYF
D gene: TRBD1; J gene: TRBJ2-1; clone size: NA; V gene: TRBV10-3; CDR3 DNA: TGTGCCAGCGGGCCTGAGACAGGGGGCCGTGTCAATGAGCAGTTCTTC; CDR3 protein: CASGPETGGRVNEQFF
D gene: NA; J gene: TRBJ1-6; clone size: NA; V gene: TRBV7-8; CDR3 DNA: TGTGCCAGCGGCAGCTCCTATAATTCACCCCTCCACTTT; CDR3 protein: CASGSSYNSPLHF
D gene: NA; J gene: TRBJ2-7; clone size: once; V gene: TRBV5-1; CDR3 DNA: TGCGCTAGCAGCTTTGGGAGCTCCTACGAGCAGTACTTC; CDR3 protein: CASSFGSSYEQYF
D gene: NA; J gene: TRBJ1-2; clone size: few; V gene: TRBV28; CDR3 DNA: TGTGCCAGCAGTGGGGTACTCAATCGGGGGGAAGACTATGGCTACACCTTC; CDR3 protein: CASSGVLNRGEDYGYTF
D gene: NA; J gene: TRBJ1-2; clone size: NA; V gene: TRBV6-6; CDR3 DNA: TGTGCCAGCACCCCGGACAGCGTAGGCTATGGCTACACCTTC; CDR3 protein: CASTPDSVGYGYTF
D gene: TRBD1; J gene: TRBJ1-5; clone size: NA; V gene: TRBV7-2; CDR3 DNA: TGTGCCAGCAGCTTAGGGAGATCGACAGGGAAAGGTCAGCCCCAGCATTTT; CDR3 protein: CASSLGRSTGKGQPQHF
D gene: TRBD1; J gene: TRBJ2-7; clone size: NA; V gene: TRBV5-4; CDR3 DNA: TGTGCCAGCAGCTTTTCCGGGACAGGGGGCGACGAGCAGTACTTC; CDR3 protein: CASSFSGTGGDEQYF
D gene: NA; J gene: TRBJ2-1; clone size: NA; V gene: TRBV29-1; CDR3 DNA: TGCAGCGTTGAACTGGAGAGCTCCTACAATGAGCAGTTCTTC; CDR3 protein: CSVELESSYNEQFF
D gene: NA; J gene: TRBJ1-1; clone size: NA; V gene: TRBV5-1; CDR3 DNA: TGCGCCAGCAGCTTGGGCCCCGGCGGGACTGAAGCTTTCTTT; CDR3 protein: CASSLGPGGTEAFF
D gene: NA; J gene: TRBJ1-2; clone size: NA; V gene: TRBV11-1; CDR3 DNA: TGTGCCAGCAGCTTAGAAGGGGCGGACTATGGCTACACCTTC; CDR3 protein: CASSLEGADYGYTF
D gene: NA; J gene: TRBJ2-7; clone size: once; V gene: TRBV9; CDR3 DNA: TGTGCCAGCAGCGTAGGACAGTCGCCCTACGAGCAGTACTTC; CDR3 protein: CASSVGQSPYEQYF
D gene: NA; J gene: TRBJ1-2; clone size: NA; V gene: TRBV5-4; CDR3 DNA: TGTGCCAGCAGCTGGGGGCCCTTCGATGGCTACACCTTC; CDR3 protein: CASSWGPFDGYTF
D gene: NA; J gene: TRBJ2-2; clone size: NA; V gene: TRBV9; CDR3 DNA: TGTGCCAGCAGCACAGCGGTTTTCACCGGGGAGCTGTTTTTT; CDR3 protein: CASSTAVFTGELFF
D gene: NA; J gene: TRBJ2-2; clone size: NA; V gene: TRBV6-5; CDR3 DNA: TGTGCCAGCAGTTACTCAGGGGCGCGGACCGGGGAGCTGTTTTTT; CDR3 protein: CASSYSGARTGELFF
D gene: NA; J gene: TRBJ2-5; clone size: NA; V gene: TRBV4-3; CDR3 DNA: TGCGCCAGCAGCCAAGATTGGGCTAGCGGAGGGGGAGAGACCCAGTACTTC; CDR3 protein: CASSQDWASGGGETQYF
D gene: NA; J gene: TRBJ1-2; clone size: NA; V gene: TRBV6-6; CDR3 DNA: TGTGCCAGCTGCGACCAGGTTTACTATGGCTACACCTTC; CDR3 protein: CASCDQVYYGYTF
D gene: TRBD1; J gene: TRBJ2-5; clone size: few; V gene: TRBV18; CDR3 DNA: TGTGCCAGCTCACCACCAGCAGGGGGAGAGACCCAGTACTTC; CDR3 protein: CASSPPAGGETQYF
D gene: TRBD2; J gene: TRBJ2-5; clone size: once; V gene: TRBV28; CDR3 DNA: TGTGCCAGCAGTCCTGGGACTAGCGGGGGGCTCCGGGAGACCCAGTACTTC; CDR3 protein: CASSPGTSGGLRETQYF
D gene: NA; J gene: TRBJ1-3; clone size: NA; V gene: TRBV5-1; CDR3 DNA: TGCGCCAGCAGCTTGGATCCAGGCATCTCTGGAAACACCATATATTTT; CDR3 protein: CASSLDPGISGNTIYF
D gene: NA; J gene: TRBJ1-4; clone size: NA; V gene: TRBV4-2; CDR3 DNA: TGTGCCAGCAGCCAATTTTCAGGGGTTAGTGAAAAACTGTTTTTT; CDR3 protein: CASSQFSGVSEKLFF
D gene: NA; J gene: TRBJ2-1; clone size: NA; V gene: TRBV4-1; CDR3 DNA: TGCGCCAGCAGTCTCACCCGTCCCAGGTGGGACAATGAGCAGTTCTTC; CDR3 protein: CASSLTRPRWDNEQFF
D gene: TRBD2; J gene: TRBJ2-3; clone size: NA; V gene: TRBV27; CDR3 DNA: TGTGCCAGCAGTTTAATGGCCAGCGGGGGGGCCGCAGATACGCAGTATTTT; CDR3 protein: CASSLMASGGAADTQYF
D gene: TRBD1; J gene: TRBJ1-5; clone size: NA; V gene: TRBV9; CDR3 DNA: TGTGCCAGCAGCGTCACAGGGGGCTTTCAGCCCCAGCATTTT; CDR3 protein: CASSVTGGFQPQHF
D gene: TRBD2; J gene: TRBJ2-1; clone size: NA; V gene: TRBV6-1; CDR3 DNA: TGTGCCAGCAGTTTTAGCGGGCATGAGCAGTTCTTC; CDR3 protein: CASSFSGHEQFF
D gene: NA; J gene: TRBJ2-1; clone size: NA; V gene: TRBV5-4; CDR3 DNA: TGTGCCAGCAGCTTGGAAGTAAGTCGGGGATACAATGAGCAGTTCTTC; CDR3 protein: CASSLEVSRGYNEQFF
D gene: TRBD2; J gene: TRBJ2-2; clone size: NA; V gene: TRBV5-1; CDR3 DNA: TGCGCCAGCAGCTTGGCCCCTAGCGGCGGGGAGCTGTTTTTT; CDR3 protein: CASSLAPSGGELFF
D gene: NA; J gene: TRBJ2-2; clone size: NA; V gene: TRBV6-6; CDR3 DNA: TGTGCCAGCAGTTACCCAGGCAGCGGGGAGCTGTTTTTT; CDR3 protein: CASSYPGSGELFF
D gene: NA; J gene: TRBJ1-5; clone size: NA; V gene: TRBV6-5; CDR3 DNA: TGTACCAGCAGTTCCTACAGGCTGGATCAGCCCCAGCATTTT; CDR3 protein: CTSSSYRLDQPQHF
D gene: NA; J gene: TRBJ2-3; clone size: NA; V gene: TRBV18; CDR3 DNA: TGTGCCAGCTCACCCGTAGCGAGCACAGATACGCAGTATTTT; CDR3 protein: CASSPVASTDTQYF
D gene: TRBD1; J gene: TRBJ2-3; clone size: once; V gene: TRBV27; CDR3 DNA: TGTGCCAGCCGCTGGGACAGGGGAACAGATACGCAGTATTTT; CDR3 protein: CASRWDRGTDTQYF
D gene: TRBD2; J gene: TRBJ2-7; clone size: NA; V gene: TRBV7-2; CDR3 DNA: TGTGCCAGCAGCTCGGGGACTAGCGGCTACGAGCAGTACTTC; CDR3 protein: CASSSGTSGYEQYF
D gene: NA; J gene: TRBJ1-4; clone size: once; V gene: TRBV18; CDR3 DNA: TGTGCCAGCTCACCCCAGGGAACTGAAAAACTGTTTTTT; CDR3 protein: CASSPQGTEKLFF
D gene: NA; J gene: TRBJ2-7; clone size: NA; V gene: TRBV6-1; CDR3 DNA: TGTGCCAGCAGTGCTATGATGGGGAGCTCCTACGAGCAGTACTTC; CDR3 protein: CASSAMMGSSYEQYF
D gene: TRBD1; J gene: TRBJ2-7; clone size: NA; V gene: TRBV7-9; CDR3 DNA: TGTGCCAGCAGCTCGGCTCTCGGACAGGGATCCTACGAGCAGTACTTC; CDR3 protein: CASSSALGQGSYEQYF
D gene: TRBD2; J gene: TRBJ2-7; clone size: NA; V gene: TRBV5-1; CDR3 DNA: TGCGCCAGCAGCTTGCAGCGGGAGACTTTCTACGAGCAGTACTTC; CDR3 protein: CASSLQRETFYEQYF
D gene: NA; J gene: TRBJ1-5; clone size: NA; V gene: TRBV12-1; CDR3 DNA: NA; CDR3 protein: CASSFMFGAGSNQPQHF
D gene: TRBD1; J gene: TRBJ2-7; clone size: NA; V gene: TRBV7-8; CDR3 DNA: TGTGCCAGCAGCTCCGCCAAGACAGGGGCTCGCCACGAGCAGTACTTC; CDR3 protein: CASSSAKTGARHEQYF
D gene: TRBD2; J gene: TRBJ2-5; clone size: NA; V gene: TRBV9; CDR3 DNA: TGTGCCAGCAGCGAGCGGACTAGCGCCGAGACCCAGTACTTC; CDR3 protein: CASSERTSAETQYF